These T cell receptor beta chains were read from a single sample in a study of blood T cell repertoires in COVID-19. TCRdb keeps only in-frame clones here, not all; method: immunoSEQ multiplex PCR. Here the sample spans 300,000 to 350,000 clones, around 86% being singletons. The sample taken for sequencing was PBMCs or T cells enriched from blood (not recorded which). The receptors stem from a woman aged 40 to 50 with acute COVID-19. The CDR3 runs from the conserved cysteine through the conserved F or W. The D gene is left open where the match is weak.

V gene | D gene | CDR3 protein
TRBV18 | - | CASSPVGATNEKLFF
TRBV2 | - | CASTGGLSPETQYF
TRBV18 | TRBD1 | CASSPGTGGQPQHF
TRBV3-1/TRBV3-2 | - | CASSQETTGAHYGYTF
TRBV10-3 | - | CAIPGEGSGTIYF
TRBV4-1 | - | CASSQGANSYNEQFF
TRBV7-3 | TRBD2 | CASSLITASGGPSSYNEQFF
TRBV19 | - | CASSIVTPYSNQPQHF
TRBV5-5 | TRBD1 | CASSLAGTDYNEQFF
TRBV27 | - | CASSFGGTNEKLFF
TRBV11-2 | - | CASSLDPATNEKLFF
TRBV18 | TRBD1 | CASSPETGPLYGYTF
TRBV10-3 | TRBD1 | CAISPTGQGARGYTF
TRBV11-2 | TRBD2 | CASSLNGRGGFDEQFF
TRBV19 | TRBD1 | CASEVTGTREQYF
TRBV6-5 | TRBD1 | CASRTGEKRAGELFF
TRBV15 | TRBD1 | CATSGDRGRAEAFF
TRBV25-1 | - | CASSENSYGYTF
TRBV15 | - | CATSVGGSGANVLTF
TRBV13 | TRBD1 | CASSTRTGGFHEQYF
TRBV6-5 | - | CASRAGSTKETQYF
TRBV19 | - | CASSGAAFRDITILGANVLTF
TRBV27 | - | CASSLRRQGSSPLHF
TRBV12-3/TRBV12-4 | TRBD1 | CASSPRQGGRYTF
TRBV10-2 | - | CASSDRQPPYEQYF
TRBV7-2 | - | CASSLDWDSGYTF
TRBV7-8 | - | CASSSDRWDYEQYF
TRBV7-9 | TRBD2 | CASIPAVGAGGGNEQFF
TRBV4-2 | TRBD2 | CASSQPTSGDEQYF
TRBV7-6 | - | CASSPEASEETQYF
TRBV5-8 | TRBD1 | CASSYGTLTSKTGYNEQFF
TRBV15 | - | CATSRETVGNQPQHF
TRBV12-2 | - | CASRLPYSSGANVLTF
TRBV7-8 | - | CASSLWRRLPWHVEQFF
TRBV7-9 | - | CASSLSAGLNYEQYF
TRBV9 | TRBD2 | CASSVAPGVAGGQWALETQYF
TRBV3-1/TRBV3-2 | - | CASSAGTPANTEAFF
TRBV10-3 | - | CAISESLEWGYTF